Listed below are T cell receptor beta chains from one sample, sequenced in a study of regulatory T cells in long-lasting Graves disease. A single record per CDR3 protein comes from TCRdb applying MiXCR to the multiplex PCR reads. This sample has over 500,000 distinct CDR3 sequences, with roughly 16% found just once. This same sample was also part of a study on T cells in Graves' hyperthyroidism and ophthalmopathy.

This material consisted of peripheral blood mononuclear cells (PBMCs), taken at new diagnosis, from a patient treated with antithyroid drugs. All receptors derive from a young man with Graves disease. CDR3s include the opening cysteine and the closing phenylalanine or tryptophan. The D gene is left open where the match is weak. Clone size, where shown, is once, few, many, or a class for clones that have expanded.

abundance	j_gene	v_gene	d_gene	CDR3nt	CDR3aa
few	TRBJ1-1	TRBV7-9	NA	TGTGCCAGCAGCTTAGTTGGGGGGCAGAACACTGAAGCTTTCTTT	CASSLVGGQNTEAFF
many	TRBJ2-1	TRBV11-2	NA	TGTGCCAGCAGCTTAGTTTTTGCTGAGCAGTTCTTC	CASSLVFAEQFF
NA	TRBJ2-3	TRBV3-1	TRBD2	TGTGCCAGCAGCCGCGTACCCCCCGGGTCTTCCCTAGCGGGAGGCACAGATACGCAGTATTTT	CASSRVPPGSSLAGGTDTQYF
many	TRBJ2-2	TRBV6-9	NA	TGTGCCAGCAGTTACGGGGGTGCGACCGGGGAGCTGTTTTTT	CASSYGGATGELFF
NA	TRBJ1-1	TRBV19	NA	TGTGCCACCGAGGGAAGGAGCCCTTACACTGAAGCTTTCTTT	CATEGRSPYTEAFF
many	TRBJ2-3	TRBV18	TRBD2	TGTGCCAGCTCACCACCGAGACTTGCGGGAGCCGATACGCAGTATTTT	CASSPPRLAGADTQYF
many	TRBJ2-7	TRBV2	NA	TGTGCCAGCAGTGACCTAAAAGACATCTACGAGCAGTACTTC	CASSDLKDIYEQYF
once	TRBJ2-1	TRBV6-6	NA	TGTGCCAGCAGTTACTCGTCCCTCGGGCATAATGAGCAGTTCTTC	CASSYSSLGHNEQFF
NA	TRBJ2-7	TRBV6-2/TRBV6-3	NA	TGTGCCAGCGCCCAGGGCGACGAGCAGTACTTC	CASAQGDEQYF
NA	TRBJ2-4	TRBV3-1	NA	TGTGCCAGCAGCCAAGTGGAGGGCGGGACCTTAAACATTCAGTACTTC	CASSQVEGGTLNIQYF
few	TRBJ2-5	TRBV13	TRBD1	TGTGCCAGCAGCCTAGGCCGGGACAGCCAAGAGACCCAGTACTTC	CASSLGRDSQETQYF